These 10 T cell receptor beta chains share one sample of origin, sequenced in a study of blood T cells in healthy people across ages. For the second PCR, which ran for about 7 to 12 cycles, a sample-barcoded 5' primer and a J-beta primer mix were used. From the 5' RACE reads, TCRdb called clonotypes with MiXCR, one entry per CDR3 protein. The sample includes over a million distinct CDR3 sequences, approximately 26% of them seen just once. The data were also submitted as part of a second study, on T cells of mothers and their children.

Source material: blood. Every receptor here comes from a girl aged 2 to 9 in good health.

The chain recombines TRBV6-6 with TRBJ2-5; no clear D. CDR3 length: 14 residues. Germline CDR1 reads MNHNY; CDR2 reads SVGAGI (reference sequence). Trimming pared 0 bases from V and 0 bases from J, leaving 5 bases between. Here the CDR3 reads CASSYSANQETQYF. DNA for the CDR3: TGTGCCAGCAGTTACTCGGCAAACCAAGAGACCCAGTACTTC.

Only a few counts were recorded for this clonotype. The rearrangement joins TRBV25-1 to TRBJ2-7; D gene uncertain. Germline V gene sequence: CDR1 MGHDK, CDR2 SYGVNS. The CDR3 consists of 11 residues. Trimming stripped 4 bases from V and 3 bases from J, with 4 bases between. The CDR3 DNA follows: TGTGCCAGCAGTGCCTACTACGAGCAGTACTTC. Translation: CASSAYYEQYF.

The CDR3 nucleotides are TGTGCCAGCTCCCTCGGAGACGGAAAATATGGCTACACCTTC. It codes for CASSLGDGKYGYTF. This chain connects TRBV6-5 to TRBJ1-2; D call uncertain. Germline V gives CDR1 MNHEY, CDR2 SVGAGI. The V end was cut by 8 bases, the J end by 5 bases, with 18 bases between. The CDR3 sequence is 14 residues long.

In this sample, this clonotype turned up a few times. This chain connects TRBV3-1 to TRBJ2-5; the match to TRBD2 covers 8 bases. The V gene end was trimmed by 1 base and the J gene end by 5 bases; junction bases not matched to a gene: 15. CDR1 and CDR2 (germline): LGHDT, YNNKEL (reference sequence). This CDR3 region has 18 residues. The CDR3 loop is CASSQVNGRAMLRETQYF. CDR3 sequence (DNA): TGTGCCAGCAGCCAAGTAAACGGGAGGGCCATGTTAAGGGAGACCCAGTACTTC.

This chain's CDR3 is CASSRQGIGNEQFF. CDR3 coding DNA: TGTGCCAGCAGCCGACAGGGAATCGGCAATGAGCAGTTCTTC. This chain connects TRBV7-2 to TRBJ2-5, with 7 bases matching TRBD1. The last part of the DNA fits TRBJ2-1 better; the J call may be wrong. The CDR3 runs 14 residues. Germline CDR1 and CDR2: SGHTA and FQGNSA.

The chain joins TRBV11-2 to TRBJ2-4; 10 bases match TRBD2. Germline values: CDR1 SGHAT, CDR2 FQNNGV. This CDR3 is 17 amino acids long. The trim removed 4 bases at V and 0 bases at J, leaving 6 bases unmatched. The CDR3 is CASSSSSGGLAKNIQYF. Written as DNA, the CDR3 is TGTGCCAGCAGCTCTAGTAGCGGGGGGTTAGCCAAAAACATTCAGTACTTC.

This clonotype was counted only a few times. The rearrangement links TRBV20-1 to TRBJ2-5, with a possible D match to TRBD1 (6 bases). Trimming left V 5 bases short and J 5 bases short, with 15 bases between. The germline gives CDR1 DFQATT, CDR2 SNEGSKA (reference sequence). The CDR3 consists of 13 residues. The CDR3 DNA reads TGCAGTGCTTGGACAGTGACCATGGAGACCCAGTACTTC. Its protein is CSAWTVTMETQYF.

This clonotype was detected a few times. The chain combines TRBV9 with TRBJ2-3; D gene uncertain. V lost 2 bases and J 5 bases, leaving 9 bases between the germline ends. From germline, CDR1 is SGDLS and CDR2 YYNGEE. This CDR3 is built from 13 residues. CDR3 amino acids: CASSVSEQDTQYF. In DNA form, the CDR3 reads TGTGCCAGCAGCGTTTCGGAGCAAGATACGCAGTATTTT. The complete variable domain, with remaining parts taken from reference TRBV9 and TRBJ2-3, reads DSGVTQTPKHLITATGQRVTLRCSPRSGDLSVYWYQQSLDQGLQFLIQYYNGEERAKGNILERFSAQQFPDLHSELNLSSLELGDSALYFCASSVSEQDTQYFGPGTRLTVL.

A few counts support this clonotype. The CDR3 loop is CASSQDLSWGMLGYEQYF. CDR3 nucleotide sequence: TGTGCCAGCAGCCAAGATCTTTCTTGGGGCATGCTAGGCTACGAGCAGTACTTC. This chain connects TRBV14 to TRBJ2-7, with D tentatively TRBD1 (5 bases). Trimming left V 0 bases short and J 3 bases short, with 21 bases between. The CDR3 has 18 amino acids. Per germline, CDR1 SGHDN and CDR2 FVKESK.

This clonotype showed up just a few times. The CDR3 loop is CASSQRLAGPTGELFF. CDR3 in DNA: TGTGCCAGCAGCCAAAGACTAGCGGGACCAACCGGGGAGCTGTTTTTT. The rearrangement links TRBV3-1 to TRBJ2-2, with 11 positions matching TRBD2. In germline, CDR1 is LGHDT, CDR2 YNNKEL (reference sequence). This CDR3 is built from 16 residues. V shed 2 bases and J 5 bases; nucleotides not matched to a gene: 4.